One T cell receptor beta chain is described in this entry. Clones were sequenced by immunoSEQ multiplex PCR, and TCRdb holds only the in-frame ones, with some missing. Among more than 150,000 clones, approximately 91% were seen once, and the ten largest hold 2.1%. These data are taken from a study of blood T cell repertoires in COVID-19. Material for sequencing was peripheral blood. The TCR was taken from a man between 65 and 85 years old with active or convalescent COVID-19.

CDR3 in DNA: TGTGCCTGGAGCGCAGGACTAGCGGGGGGTAGGGGAGAGACCCAGTACTTC. Protein: CAWSAGLAGGRGETQYF. The chain employs TRBV30 and TRBJ2-5; 14 bases agree with TRBD2. The CDR3 contains 17 residues. Trimming cost V 3 bases and J 4 bases; bases outside gene matches: 10. The germline gives CDR1 GTSNPN, CDR2 SVGIG (reference sequence).